A selection of T cell receptor beta chains follows, all from one sample in a study of blood T cell repertoires in COVID-19. Libraries were prepared by immunoSEQ multiplex PCR; TCRdb keeps only in-frame clonotypes and omits some of them. Of some 370,000 clones listed, around four fifths are singletons. The sequencing input was PBMCs or T cells enriched from blood (not recorded which). These receptors all come from a woman between 45 and 60 years old who had recovered from COVID-19. The CDR3 runs from the conserved cysteine through the conserved F or W. Fields, in order: D gene, V gene, J gene, clone size, CDR3 DNA, CDR3 protein. The D gene is left open where the match is weak. Clone size is shown for a subset of rows, as once, few, many or a class of expanded clone.

d_call: .; v_call: TRBV18; j_call: TRBJ1-1; clone_size: .; cdr3_nt: TGTGCCAGCTCCTTCGGTCGGAACACTGAAGCTTTCTTT; cdr3_aa: CASSFGRNTEAFF
d_call: TRBD1; v_call: TRBV5-1; j_call: TRBJ1-1; clone_size: .; cdr3_nt: TGCGCCAGCAGCTTGATCGGGACAGCGGACACTGAAGCTTTCTTT; cdr3_aa: CASSLIGTADTEAFF
d_call: TRBD2; v_call: TRBV5-1; j_call: TRBJ2-1; clone_size: .; cdr3_nt: TGCGCCAGCAGCTTGGAGGCGGGAGTACACAATGAGCAGTTCTTC; cdr3_aa: CASSLEAGVHNEQFF
d_call: TRBD2; v_call: TRBV12-3/TRBV12-4; j_call: TRBJ2-7; clone_size: .; cdr3_nt: TGTGCCAGCAGCCCCCTCGACCGGGGGGTACTGTACTTC; cdr3_aa: CASSPLDRGVLYF
d_call: TRBD2; v_call: TRBV5-4; j_call: TRBJ2-7; clone_size: few; cdr3_nt: TGTGCCAGCAGCTTGGGTCTAGCGGGAGGTGGCTACGAGCAGTACTTC; cdr3_aa: CASSLGLAGGGYEQYF
d_call: TRBD1; v_call: TRBV3-1/TRBV3-2; j_call: TRBJ2-3; clone_size: .; cdr3_nt: TGTGCCAGCAGCCAAGAAAACAGGGGAATAAGCACAGATACGCAGTATTTT; cdr3_aa: CASSQENRGISTDTQYF
d_call: .; v_call: TRBV4-1; j_call: TRBJ2-3; clone_size: .; cdr3_nt: TGCGCCAGCAGCCCCTTAAGCACAGATACGCAGTATTTT; cdr3_aa: CASSPLSTDTQYF
d_call: .; v_call: TRBV11-2; j_call: TRBJ2-7; clone_size: few; cdr3_nt: TGTGCCAGCAGCGAAAGTCACAGGAGTAACTACGAGCAGTACTTC; cdr3_aa: CASSESHRSNYEQYF
d_call: TRBD2; v_call: TRBV12-5; j_call: TRBJ2-7; clone_size: .; cdr3_nt: TGTGCTAGTGTCCTAGCGGGAGAATACGAGCAGTACTTC; cdr3_aa: CASVLAGEYEQYF
d_call: TRBD1; v_call: TRBV11-3; j_call: TRBJ2-1; clone_size: .; cdr3_nt: TGTGCCAGCAGCCCCGGGACAGGGGGCTACAATGAGCAGTTCTTC; cdr3_aa: CASSPGTGGYNEQFF
d_call: TRBD1; v_call: TRBV18; j_call: TRBJ1-1; clone_size: .; cdr3_nt: TGTGCCAGCTCTCTAGGACAGGGCGGGAACACTGAAGCTTTCTTT; cdr3_aa: CASSLGQGGNTEAFF
d_call: .; v_call: TRBV11-2; j_call: TRBJ1-4; clone_size: once; cdr3_nt: TGTGCCAGCAGCTTAGGATCGCTAAATGAAAAACTGTTTTTT; cdr3_aa: CASSLGSLNEKLFF
d_call: .; v_call: TRBV4-1; j_call: TRBJ2-5; clone_size: .; cdr3_nt: TGCGCCAGCAGGCCTAAACAGGGACCGCTTACACAAGAGACCCAGTACTTC; cdr3_aa: CASRPKQGPLTQETQYF
d_call: TRBD2; v_call: TRBV5-4; j_call: TRBJ2-2; clone_size: few; cdr3_nt: TGTGCCAGCAGCGGAAAGACTAGCGGGAACACCGGGGAGCTGTTTTTT; cdr3_aa: CASSGKTSGNTGELFF
d_call: .; v_call: TRBV4-1; j_call: TRBJ1-1; clone_size: .; cdr3_nt: TGCGCCAGCAGCCCGGAACTGAGGTTGAACACTGAAGCTTTCTTT; cdr3_aa: CASSPELRLNTEAFF
d_call: TRBD1; v_call: TRBV9; j_call: TRBJ1-6; clone_size: .; cdr3_nt: TGTGCCAGCAGCCAAAGTCAGGGGGCGATTAATTCACCCCTCCACTTT; cdr3_aa: CASSQSQGAINSPLHF
d_call: TRBD2; v_call: TRBV7-9; j_call: TRBJ2-7; clone_size: .; cdr3_nt: TGTGCCAGCAGCCCAGCGGGAGGGCACGGGTACGAGCAGTACTTC; cdr3_aa: CASSPAGGHGYEQYF